This record concerns one T cell receptor beta chain sequence. The data were taken from a study of shared clonotypes between healthy human individuals. On the study more broadly: Donors were a couple of women and three men aged 18 to 49.

This CDR3 comprises 15 residues. With 4 bases clipped from V and 5 bases from J, the junction kept 9 bases outside the gene matches. Germline loops: CDR1 SGHDT, CDR2 YYEEEE. Investigators divided CD4+ cells into CD45RA+ naive and CD45RA-negative memory subsets. Data came from immunoSEQ multiplex PCR; TCRdb stores just in-frame clones and leaves some out. The data hold 1.4 million to 1.5 million clones, with over 95% observed a single time. Material: naive CD4+ T cells sorted from blood. Subset in this sample: CD45RA+ positively selected. V and J are TRBV5-6 and TRBJ1-1; the match to TRBD1 covers 9 bases. The source of this sequence is a man aged 25 to 40 in good health. CDR3 region: CASSTLQGARTEAFF. The CDR3 DNA follows: TGTGCCAGCAGCACACTACAGGGGGCGAGAACTGAAGCTTTCTTT.